The clone carrying this TCR beta chain was counted between two and nine times. These data are taken from a study of cytomegalovirus exposure and HLA in healthy donors. Whole-study context: Some 85 million unique TCRs from HLA-typed donors were held in an early data release. Most donors, less than 85% of several hundred genotyped, fell in the Caucasian-associated ancestry cluster.

At sampling all donors were nominally healthy, likely with unrecorded immune exposures. Germline values: CDR1 SGHVT, CDR2 SQSDAQ. J gave up 4 bases and V 3 bases, and 1 base lay outside the gene matches. This CDR3 spans 13 amino acids. Use of 60 Vbeta and 13 Jbeta primers characterized the PCR. Method: immunoSEQ multiplex PCR; TCRdb's copy keeps in-frame clones and lacks some. Of about 140,000 clones listed, roughly 80% were seen once; the top ten hold 1.6%. The receptor comes from a female donor in good health and CMV-seronegative. The chain uses TRBV7-4 and TRBJ1-1; 8 bases match TRBD1. Input material: PBMCs. The CDR3 DNA sequence: TGTGCCAGCAGCTTCAGGGGGCTCACTGAAGCTTTCTTT. Amino acid sequence: CASSFRGLTEAFF. Variable domain in full (rest from reference TRBV7-4 and TRBJ1-1): GAGVSQSPRYKVAKRGRDVALRCDSISGHVTLYWYRQTLGQGSEVLTYSQSDAQRDKSGRPSGRFSAERPERSVSTLKIQRTEQGDSAVYLCASSFRGLTEAFFGQGTRLTVV.